This is a list of T cell receptor beta chains from one sample in a study of long-term antiretroviral therapy in people with HIV. TCRdb's table, derived via immunoSEQ multiplex PCR, lists solely in-frame clones and lacks some. Here the sample spans around 12,000 clones, around 77% being singletons. This sample comprised unsorted PBMCs, obtained 0.5 years before starting antiretroviral therapy. The receptors originated from a woman between 40 and 55 years old with HIV. The CDR3 runs from the conserved cysteine through the conserved F or W. A D gene is named only where the DNA matches it firmly. Size tells how often a clone was seen (once, few, many) or the class of an expanded clone, and some rows leave it out.

v_gene	d_gene	j_gene	abundance	CDR3aa	CDR3nt
TRBV30	.	TRBJ1-1	.	CAWSVLVSEAFF	TGTGCCTGGAGTGTACTGGTCTCTGAAGCTTTCTTT
TRBV11-3	TRBD2	TRBJ2-5	.	CASNLAGSRETQYF	TGTGCCAGCAACCTAGCGGGGTCCCGGGAGACCCAGTACTTC
TRBV15	TRBD1	TRBJ1-1	.	CATSRDGTGFF	TGTGCCACCAGCAGAGATGGGACAGGGTTCTTT
TRBV5-1	TRBD1	TRBJ2-5	few	CASSWTGFKETQYF	TGCGCCAGCAGCTGGACAGGGTTCAAAGAGACCCAGTACTTC
TRBV4-1	.	TRBJ2-7	.	CASSQRGHAVSESYEQYF	TGCGCCAGCAGCCAAAGGGGACACGCAGTCTCGGAGTCCTACGAGCAGTACTTC
TRBV6-5	.	TRBJ1-1	.	CASSSGVVDTEAFF	TGTGCCAGCAGTTCAGGGGTTGTTGACACTGAAGCTTTCTTT
TRBV6-6	.	TRBJ2-2	.	CASSTPGGTGELFF	TGTGCCAGCAGTACCCCCGGGGGCACCGGGGAGCTGTTTTTT
TRBV5-1	.	TRBJ1-1	.	CASSSDSPLEAFF	TGCGCCAGCAGCTCCGACAGTCCCCTTGAAGCTTTCTTT
TRBV6-5	TRBD1	TRBJ2-7	.	CASSFGQGSSNEQYF	TGTGCCAGCAGTTTCGGACAGGGGTCCTCCAACGAGCAGTACTTC
TRBV5-4	TRBD1	TRBJ2-7	.	CASSLMGQGAYEQYF	TGTGCCAGCAGCTTGATGGGACAGGGGGCCTACGAGCAGTACTTC
TRBV12-5	.	TRBJ2-3	.	CASGGRGLLETNTQYF	TGTGCTAGTGGGGGGAGAGGGCTCCTTGAGACAAATACGCAGTATTTT
TRBV5-6	.	TRBJ1-4	.	CASSWARGDDNEKLFF	TGTGCCAGCAGCTGGGCGAGGGGGGATGATAATGAAAAACTGTTTTTT
TRBV18	.	TRBJ2-3	.	CASSPGRTDTQYF	TGTGCCAGCTCACCGGGTCGCACAGATACGCAGTATTTT
TRBV7-9	.	TRBJ2-7	.	CASSLGTGPEQYF	TGTGCCAGCAGCTTAGGTACGGGTCCCGAGCAGTACTTC
TRBV5-5	.	TRBJ1-1	.	CASSIGWWTEAFF	TGTGCCAGCAGCATAGGGTGGTGGACTGAAGCTTTCTTT
TRBV7-9	TRBD2	TRBJ2-5	.	CASSAGLAGAETQYF	TGTGCCAGCAGCGCGGGACTAGCGGGAGCTGAGACCCAGTACTTC
TRBV4-1	.	TRBJ2-3	.	CASSLDMSTDTQYF	TGCGCCAGCAGCCTGGACATGTCCACAGATACGCAGTATTTT
TRBV6-5	TRBD1	TRBJ1-2	.	CASSRQGAWLGYTF	TGTGCCAGCAGCCGACAGGGGGCCTGGCTTGGCTACACCTTC
TRBV18	TRBD1	TRBJ1-5	few	CASSPDRGGNQPQHF	TGTGCCAGCTCACCTGACAGGGGAGGGAATCAGCCCCAGCATTTT
TRBV4-3	.	TRBJ1-5	.	CASSQEVEGNQPQHF	TGCGCCAGCAGCCAAGAGGTGGAGGGGAATCAGCCCCAGCATTTT
TRBV11-3	.	TRBJ2-7	.	CASSRDTYEQYF	TGTGCCAGCAGCAGGGACACCTACGAGCAGTACTTC
TRBV5-1	.	TRBJ1-2	few	CASSLDSSYGYTF	TGCGCCAGCAGCTTGGACAGCTCGTATGGCTACACCTTC
TRBV6-5	TRBD1	TRBJ1-2	.	CASSYLRTGGGYGYTF	TGTGCCAGCAGTTACCTTAGGACAGGGGGCGGCTATGGCTACACCTTC
TRBV19	.	TRBJ2-2	.	CASGVLHGELFF	TGTGCCAGTGGGGTGCTACACGGGGAGCTGTTTTTT
TRBV13	.	TRBJ2-3	.	CASSLIANPPDTQYF	TGTGCCAGCAGCTTAATAGCGAATCCCCCAGATACGCAGTATTTT
TRBV18	.	TRBJ2-7	few	CASSIGIGGSDEQYF	TGTGCCAGCTCAATAGGGATAGGAGGATCGGACGAGCAGTACTTC
TRBV9	TRBD1	TRBJ2-7	.	CASSALTGFNEQYF	TGTGCCAGCAGCGCCTTGACAGGGTTCAACGAGCAGTACTTC
TRBV29-1	.	TRBJ2-7	.	CSVEAGSYEQYF	TGCAGCGTTGAGGCCGGATCCTACGAGCAGTACTTC
TRBV5-5	TRBD1	TRBJ1-4	.	CASSTISPGQAYNEKLFF	TGTGCCAGCAGCACTATATCGCCGGGACAGGCCTATAATGAAAAACTGTTTTTT
TRBV5-6	.	TRBJ2-5	once	CASSLRASYQETQYF	TGTGCCAGCAGCCTCCGGGCCTCGTACCAAGAGACCCAGTACTTC
TRBV4-3	.	TRBJ2-4	few	CASSQGVQDIQYF	TGCGCCAGCAGCCAAGGGGTCCAGGACATTCAGTACTTC
TRBV4-1	TRBD1	TRBJ2-7	.	CASSQEDRGPYEQYF	TGCGCCAGCAGCCAAGAGGACAGGGGACCCTACGAGCAGTACTTC
TRBV11-3	.	TRBJ2-3	.	CASSLGRVGDTQYF	TGTGCCAGCAGCTTAGGGAGGGTGGGTGATACGCAGTATTTT
TRBV29-1	TRBD1	TRBJ1-2	.	CSVEPGQGYGYTF	TGCAGCGTTGAACCCGGACAGGGCTATGGCTACACCTTC
TRBV11-2	.	TRBJ1-4	.	CASSSTVALSEKLFF	TGTGCCAGCAGCTCGACAGTGGCTTTGTCTGAAAAACTGTTTTTT
TRBV2	TRBD1	TRBJ1-5	.	CASSEARGQADQPQHF	TGTGCCAGCAGTGAAGCAAGGGGACAGGCAGATCAGCCCCAGCATTTT
TRBV18	.	TRBJ1-1	.	CASSADGNTEAFF	TGTGCCAGCTCCGCCGACGGCAACACTGAAGCTTTCTTT
TRBV11-3	.	TRBJ1-2	once	CASSLSGATSYGYTF	TGTGCCAGCAGCTTATCGGGGGCCACGAGCTATGGCTACACCTTC
TRBV7-9	.	TRBJ1-6	.	CASSLARVDGLGSPLHF	TGTGCCAGCAGCTTAGCGAGGGTGGACGGATTGGGATCACCCCTCCACTTT
TRBV6-6	.	TRBJ1-1	.	CASSPMSNTEAFF	TGTGCCAGCAGTCCCATGTCGAACACTGAAGCTTTCTTT